Shown below are 4 T cell receptor beta chains from a single sample sequenced in a study of T-cell reconstitution after alpha-beta-depleted transplantation in children. Unique molecular identifiers were used in preparing the TCRbeta library. TCRdb reprocessed the PCR reads via MiXCR and lists one record per CDR3 protein. The sample holds hundreds of thousands of distinct CDR3 sequences; around 9.9% are singletons and the top ten take approximately 30%. The material sequenced was PBMCs, taken before TCRalphabeta/CD19-depleted stem cell transplant. The receptors were sampled from a child younger than two with acute myeloid leukemia, due to receive a stem cell transplant.

The table lists this clonotype with many counts. J is TRBJ2-1 and V is TRBV14, with a weak D call TRBD2 (7 bases). This CDR3 region has 17 residues. V was shortened by 2 bases and J by 2 bases, with 16 bases between the two germline ends. CDR1 is SGHDN, CDR2 FVKESK, per germline. Written as DNA, the CDR3 is TGTGCCAGCAGCCAACCATTTGGGGGGGGCCCCTACAATGAGCAGTTCTTC. Its protein product is CASSQPFGGGPYNEQFF.

This clonotype was detected many times. This sequence joins TRBV10-2 and TRBJ2-3; 7 bases map to TRBD2. Trimming at V came to 1 base and at J to 7 bases, leaving 11 bases not matched to a gene. This CDR3 has 16 residues. Per germline, CDR1 WSHSY and CDR2 SAAADI. The CDR3 nucleotides are TGCGCCAGCAGTGAGTATGTGTGGCGGGAGTCGCATACGCAGTATTTT. Translating it yields CASSEYVWRESHTQYF.

The table lists this clonotype with many counts. V usage is TRBV20-1 and J usage is TRBJ2-7; 9 bases line up with TRBD2. This CDR3 has 15 residues. Germline V lookup: CDR1 DFQATT, CDR2 SNEGSKA (reference sequence). V lost 3 bases to trimming and J lost 1 base; unmatched junction nucleotides: 7. The CDR3 bases are TGCAGTGCTAGCTACCTAGCGGGAAGTTCCTACGAGCAGTACTTC. Its translation is CSASYLAGSSYEQYF.

The rearrangement joins TRBV6-5 to TRBJ1-1, with D possibly matching TRBD1 (5 bases). V lost 6 bases, J lost 1 base, and 24 bases lay in between. CDR3 length: 18 residues. Looked up from germline, CDR1 is MNHEY and CDR2 is SVGAGI. CDR3 in amino acids: CASRYPMGSTATNTEAFF. DNA for the CDR3: TGTGCCAGCAGGTATCCAATGGGCTCGACAGCTACGAACACTGAAGCTTTCTTT.